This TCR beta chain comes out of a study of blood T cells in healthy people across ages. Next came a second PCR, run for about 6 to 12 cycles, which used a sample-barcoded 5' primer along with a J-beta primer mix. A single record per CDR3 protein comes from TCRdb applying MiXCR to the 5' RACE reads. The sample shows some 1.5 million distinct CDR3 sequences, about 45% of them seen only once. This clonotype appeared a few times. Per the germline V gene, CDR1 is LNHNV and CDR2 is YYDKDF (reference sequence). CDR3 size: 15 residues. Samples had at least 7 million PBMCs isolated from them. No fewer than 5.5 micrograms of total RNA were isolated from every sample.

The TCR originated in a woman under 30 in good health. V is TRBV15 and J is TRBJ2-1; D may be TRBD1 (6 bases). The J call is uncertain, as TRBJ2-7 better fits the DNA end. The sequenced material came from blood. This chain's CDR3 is CATSREGASYNEQYF. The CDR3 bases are TGTGCCACCAGCAGAGAGGGGGCCTCCTACAATGAGCAGTACTTC.